One sample yielded the 3 T cell receptor beta chains listed below, sequenced in a study of T cell responses to AZD1222 COVID-19 vaccine. Repertoires were generated with immunoSEQ multiplex PCR, while TCRdb's copy carries only in-frame clones and drops some. Here the sample spans more than 150,000 clones, approximately 90% being singletons. The source material was peripheral blood, sampled on day 0 of AZD1222 vaccination. Source of these receptors: an adult in good health.

This chain joins TRBV6-5 and TRBJ1-4; D ambiguous. Trimming stripped 6 bases from V and 5 bases from J, with 4 bases between. This CDR3 spans 11 amino acids. Germline lookup yields CDR1 MNHEY and CDR2 SVGAGI. CDR3 protein: CASRNNEKLFF. DNA for the CDR3: TGTGCCAGCAGAAACAATGAAAAACTGTTTTTT.

This chain uses TRBV24-1 with TRBJ1-2, with D unclear. V lost 3 bases and J 4 bases, leaving 2 bases between the germline ends. Germline-derived CDR1 and CDR2 are KGHDR and SFDVKD. The CDR3 is made up of 11 amino acids. In nucleotides, the CDR3 is TGTGCCACCAGTGATCCCTATGGCTACACCTTC. Its protein product is CATSDPYGYTF.

The V and J genes are TRBV6-2 or TRBV6-3 and TRBJ2-1, with 7 bases fitting TRBD2. Per germline, CDR1 MNHEY and CDR2 SVGEGT. The CDR3 is 17 amino acids. Trimming at V came to 6 bases and at J to 4 bases, leaving 15 bases not matched to a gene. The CDR3 DNA reads as TGTGCCAGCAGCCCTAATCTTGGTAGCGGGCCTTACAATGAGCAGTTCTTC. This gives the protein CASSPNLGSGPYNEQFF.